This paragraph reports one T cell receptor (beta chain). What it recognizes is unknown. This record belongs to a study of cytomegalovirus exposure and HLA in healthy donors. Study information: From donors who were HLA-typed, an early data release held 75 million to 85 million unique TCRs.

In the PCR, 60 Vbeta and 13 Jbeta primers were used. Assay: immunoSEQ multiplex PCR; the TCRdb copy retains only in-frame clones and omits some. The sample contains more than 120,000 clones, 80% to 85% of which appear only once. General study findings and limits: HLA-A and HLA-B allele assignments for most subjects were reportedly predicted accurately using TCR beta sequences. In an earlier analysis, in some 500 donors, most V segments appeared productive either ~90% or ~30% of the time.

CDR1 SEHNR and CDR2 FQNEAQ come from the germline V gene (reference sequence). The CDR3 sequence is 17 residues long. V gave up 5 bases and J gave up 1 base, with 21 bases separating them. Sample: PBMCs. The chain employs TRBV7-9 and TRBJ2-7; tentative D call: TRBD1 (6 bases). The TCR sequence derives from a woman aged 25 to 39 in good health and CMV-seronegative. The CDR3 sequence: CASSPEGNNRVSYEQYF. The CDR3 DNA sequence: TGTGCCAGCAGCCCCGAAGGGAATAACAGGGTTTCCTACGAGCAGTACTTC.